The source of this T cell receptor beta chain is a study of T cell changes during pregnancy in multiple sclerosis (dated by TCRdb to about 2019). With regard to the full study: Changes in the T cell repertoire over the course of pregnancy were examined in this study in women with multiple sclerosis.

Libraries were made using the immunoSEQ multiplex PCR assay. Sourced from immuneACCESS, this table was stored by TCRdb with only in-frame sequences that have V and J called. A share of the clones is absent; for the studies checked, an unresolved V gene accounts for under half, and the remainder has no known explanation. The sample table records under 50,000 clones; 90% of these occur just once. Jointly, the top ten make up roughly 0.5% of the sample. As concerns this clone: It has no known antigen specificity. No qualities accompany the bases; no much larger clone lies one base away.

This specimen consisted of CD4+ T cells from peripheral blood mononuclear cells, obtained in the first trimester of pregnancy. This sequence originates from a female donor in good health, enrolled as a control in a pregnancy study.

CDR3 protein: CASSITPGQGSPLHF. Read as DNA, the sequence is TGTGCCAGCAGCATAACCCCGGGACAGGGTTCACCCCTCCACTTT. The chain couples TRBV7-2 to TRBJ1-6, with 9 bases matching TRBD1. As encoded in the germline V gene, CDR1 is SGHTA while CDR2 is FQGNSA. At the junction V is shortened by 5 bases and J by 9 bases; bases outside the gene matches: 8. The CDR3 runs 15 residues from the cysteine to the phenylalanine. Left in the record is the CDR3 DNA by itself, 45 bases read in frame from the first base.